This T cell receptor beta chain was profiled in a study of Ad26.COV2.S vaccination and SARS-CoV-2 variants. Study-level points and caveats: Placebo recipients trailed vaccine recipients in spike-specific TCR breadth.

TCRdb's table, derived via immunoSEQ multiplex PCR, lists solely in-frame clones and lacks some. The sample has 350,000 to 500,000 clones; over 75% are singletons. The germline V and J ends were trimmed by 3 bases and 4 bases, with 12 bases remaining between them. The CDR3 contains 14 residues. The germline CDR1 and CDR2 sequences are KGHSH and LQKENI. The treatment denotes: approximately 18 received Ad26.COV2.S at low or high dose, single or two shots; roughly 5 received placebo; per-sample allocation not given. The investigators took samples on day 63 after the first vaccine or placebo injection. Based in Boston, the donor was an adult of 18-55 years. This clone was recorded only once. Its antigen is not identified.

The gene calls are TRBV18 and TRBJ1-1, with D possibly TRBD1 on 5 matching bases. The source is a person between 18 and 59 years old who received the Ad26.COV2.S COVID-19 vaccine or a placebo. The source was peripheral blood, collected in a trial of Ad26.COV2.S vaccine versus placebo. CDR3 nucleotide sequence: TGTGCCAGCTCACCCCAGGGAGGCATCACTGAAGCTTTCTTT. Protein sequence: CASSPQGGITEAFF. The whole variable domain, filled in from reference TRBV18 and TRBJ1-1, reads NAGVMQNPRHLVRRRGQEARLRCSPMKGHSHVYWYRQLPEEGLKFMVYLQKENIIDESGMPKERFSAEFPKEGPSILRIQQVVRGDSAAYFCASSPQGGITEAFFGQGTRLTVV.